The T cell receptor (beta chain) described here comes from a study of blood T cell repertoires in COVID-19. Study-level information: Specimens from acute and convalescent COVID-19 originated in the United States, Italy and Spain.

CDR3 length: 15 amino acids. CDR1 and CDR2 (germline): LNHNV, YYDKDF (reference sequence). V gave up 3 bases and J gave up 5 bases; unmatched junction bases: 9. Sequencing used immunoSEQ multiplex PCR; TCRdb keeps in-frame clones, though not all of them. The sample carries about 34,000 clones, 70% to 80% recorded once. V is TRBV15 and J is TRBJ2-7; TRBD1 agrees at 8 bases. The sequence was collected from an elderly man with acute or convalescent COVID-19. The sequenced sample was peripheral blood. The CDR3 loop is CATSRTDRVPHEQYF. CDR3 nucleotide sequence: TGTGCCACCAGCAGGACGGACAGGGTCCCCCACGAGCAGTACTTC.